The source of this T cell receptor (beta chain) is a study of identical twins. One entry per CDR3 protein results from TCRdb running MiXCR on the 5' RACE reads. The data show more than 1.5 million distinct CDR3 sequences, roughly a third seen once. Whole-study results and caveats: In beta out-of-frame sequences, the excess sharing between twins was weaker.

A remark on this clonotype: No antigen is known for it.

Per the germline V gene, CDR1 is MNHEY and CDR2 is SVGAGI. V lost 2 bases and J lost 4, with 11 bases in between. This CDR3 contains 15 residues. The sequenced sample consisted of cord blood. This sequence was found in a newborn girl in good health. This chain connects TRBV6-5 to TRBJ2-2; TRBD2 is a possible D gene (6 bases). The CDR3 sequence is CASSYDRGTTGELFF. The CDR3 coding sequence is TGTGCCAGCAGTTACGATCGGGGGACCACCGGGGAGCTGTTTTTT.